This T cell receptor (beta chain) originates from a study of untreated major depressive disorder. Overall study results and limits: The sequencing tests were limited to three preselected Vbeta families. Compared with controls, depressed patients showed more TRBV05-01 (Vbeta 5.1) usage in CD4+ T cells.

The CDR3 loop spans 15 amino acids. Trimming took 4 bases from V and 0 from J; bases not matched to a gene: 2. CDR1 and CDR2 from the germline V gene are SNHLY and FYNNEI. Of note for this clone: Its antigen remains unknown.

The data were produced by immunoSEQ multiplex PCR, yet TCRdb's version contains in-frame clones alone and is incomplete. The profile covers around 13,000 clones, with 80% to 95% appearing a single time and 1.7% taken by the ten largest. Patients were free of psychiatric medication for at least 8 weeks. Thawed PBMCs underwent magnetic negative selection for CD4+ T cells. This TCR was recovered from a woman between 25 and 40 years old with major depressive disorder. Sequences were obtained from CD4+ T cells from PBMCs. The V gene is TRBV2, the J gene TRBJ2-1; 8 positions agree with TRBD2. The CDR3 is CASSAGTSSYNEQFF. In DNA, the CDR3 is TGTGCCAGCAGTGCCGGGACTAGCTCCTACAATGAGCAGTTCTTC. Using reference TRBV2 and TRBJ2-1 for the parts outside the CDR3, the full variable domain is EPEVTQTPSHQVTQMGQEVILRCVPISNHLYFYWYRQILGQKVEFLVSFYNNEISEKSEIFDDQFSVERPDGSNFTLKIRSTKLEDSAMYFCASSAGTSSYNEQFFGPGTRLTVL.